Following are 18 T cell receptor beta chains from one sample sequenced in a study of patients and donors after allogeneic stem cell transplantation. TCRdb re-called the RT-PCR reads through MiXCR, storing one row per CDR3 protein. The sample lists a few hundred thousand distinct CDR3 sequences; around an eighth were seen once. Sequencing was performed on blood, either unsorted or a sorted T cell fraction (not recorded which). The receptors originated from a human donor who was either an allogeneic HSCT recipient or a stem cell or donor lymphocyte infusion donor (not recorded which). It is not recorded whose cells these are; they may come from a transplant donor.

This clonotype occurred many times. V is TRBV20-1 and J is TRBJ2-1; the D gene could be TRBD1 or TRBD2 (6 bases each). Germline V gives CDR1 DFQATT, CDR2 SNEGSKA (reference sequence). Between the trimmed V and J ends, which lost 3 bases and 8 bases, there was a span of 20 bases. The CDR3 contains 15 residues. The CDR3: CSASPIRGLEDEQFF. In DNA form, the CDR3 reads TGCAGTGCTAGTCCTATCCGGGGGCTCGAGGATGAGCAGTTCTTC.

This clonotype was counted a few times. This sequence joins TRBV20-1 and TRBJ2-3; weak D call: TRBD2 (5 bases). V shed 6 bases and J shed 6 bases, with 19 bases lying between them. CDR3 length: 14 residues. Germline values: CDR1 DFQATT, CDR2 SNEGSKA (reference sequence). CDR3 region: CSAQPGRRSDTQYF. DNA for the CDR3: TGCAGTGCGCAACCGGGAAGACGGTCCGATACGCAGTATTTT.

This clonotype was detected only a few times. The chain uses TRBV20-1 and TRBJ2-5; 9 positions match TRBD2. Trimming at V came to 2 bases and at J to 4 bases, leaving 2 bases not matched to a gene. CDR1 is DFQATT and CDR2 is SNEGSKA in the germline V gene (reference sequence). CDR3 length: 13 amino acids. The CDR3 region has the DNA TGCAGTGCTAGACTAGCGGGGTTAGAGACCCAGTACTTC. It yields the protein CSARLAGLETQYF.

This clonotype came up a few times. The J gene is TRBJ2-7, the V gene TRBV4-1; either TRBD1 or TRBD2 may fit D (6 bases each). V lost 1 base and J lost 2, with 12 bases in between. CDR3 length: 15 amino acids. Per the germline V gene, CDR1 is MGHRA and CDR2 is YSYEKL. In DNA form, the CDR3 reads TGCGCCAGCAGCCAAGCGGGGGCCATGACCTACGAGCAGTACTTC. Translation: CASSQAGAMTYEQYF.

The chain joins TRBV24-1 to TRBJ1-5; 7 positions agree with TRBD1. CDR3 size: 14 residues. V lost 4 bases and J lost 5; bases outside the gene matches: 4. Germline CDR1 reads KGHDR; CDR2 reads SFDVKD. CDR3 coding DNA: TGTGCCACCAGTGAGGCAGGGGGTTATCAGCCCCAGCATTTT. It is translated as CATSEAGGYQPQHF.

V usage is TRBV4-1 and J usage is TRBJ2-4, with D possibly matching TRBD1 (7 bases). Germline CDR1 MGHRA, CDR2 YSYEKL. This CDR3 is built from 15 residues. V was shortened by 1 base and J by 4 bases, with 11 bases between the two germline ends. The CDR3 bases are TGCGCCAGCAGCCAAGTACAGGGGAGGAAAAACATTCAGTACTTC. Residues: CASSQVQGRKNIQYF.

The V and J genes are TRBV3-1 and TRBJ2-1; D is possibly TRBD2 (5 bases). The V gene lost 4 bases and the J gene lost 7 bases, with 17 bases spanning the gap. The CDR3 runs 15 residues. Germline values: CDR1 LGHDT, CDR2 YNNKEL (reference sequence). CDR3 amino acids: CASSREIQRWNEQFF. CDR3 in DNA: TGTGCCAGCAGCCGGGAGATCCAGCGATGGAATGAGCAGTTCTTC.

As for this clonotype: One base away lies a much larger clone, so this may be a sequencing read error. The chain uses TRBV12-3 or TRBV12-4 and TRBJ1-3, with unresolved D. V lost 8 bases and J 0 bases, leaving 5 bases between the germline ends. There are 12 residues in the CDR3. The CDR3 bases are TGTGCCAGCGCCAGCTCTGGAAACACCATATATTTT. Translation: CASASSGNTIYF.

This clonotype was seen ten or more times. The chain carries TRBV5-1 and TRBJ2-3; a weak D match, TRBD2 (6 bases). The germline V and J ends were trimmed by 4 bases and 2 bases, with 17 bases remaining between them. This CDR3 spans 16 amino acids. The V gene's germline CDR1 is SGHRS and CDR2 YFSETQ. The CDR3: CASSTGDSKITDTQYF. In DNA, the CDR3 is TGCGCCAGCAGCACCGGGGACTCCAAGATCACAGATACGCAGTATTTT. Full variable domain (remainder filled in from reference TRBV5-1 and TRBJ2-3): KAGVTQTPRYLIKTRGQQVTLSCSPISGHRSVSWYQQTPGQGLQFLFEYFSETQRNKGNFPGRFSGRQFSNSRSEMNVSTLELGDSALYLCASSTGDSKITDTQYFGPGTRLTVL.

This clonotype was detected many times. This rearrangement joins TRBV6-2 or TRBV6-3 to TRBJ2-7, with D maybe TRBD2 (6 bases). V was shortened by 0 bases and J by 2 bases, with 14 bases between the two germline ends. Germline CDR1 MNHEY, CDR2 SVGEGT. The CDR3 is 16 amino acids. The CDR3 DNA is TGTGCCAGCAGTTACTCGTTATTTGGACTACCCTACGAGCAGTACTTC. Its protein is CASSYSLFGLPYEQYF.

This clonotype turned up a few times. The V and J genes are TRBV20-1 and TRBJ1-1, with 8 bases identical to TRBD1. The J segment lost 3 bases and the V segment lost 5 bases, leaving 2 bases of the junction unmatched. The CDR3 totals 12 residues. In germline, CDR1 is DFQATT, CDR2 SNEGSKA (reference sequence). The CDR3, as DNA: TGCAGTGCTGACAGGGGAGACACTGAAGCTTTCTTT. Its translation is CSADRGDTEAFF.

The V gene is TRBV6-2 or TRBV6-3, the J gene TRBJ2-2; the D gene is possibly TRBD1 (5 bases). CDR1 MNHEY and CDR2 SVGEGT come from the germline V gene. Between the trimmed V and J ends, which lost 6 bases and 1 base, there was a span of 6 bases. The CDR3 runs to 13 residues. The CDR3 region is CASRGVNTGELFF. Here the CDR3 DNA reads TGTGCCAGCAGAGGGGTGAACACCGGGGAGCTGTTTTTT.

CDR3: CASSPNRTPTGELFF. For the CDR3, the DNA is TGTGCCAGCAGTCCCAACCGGACACCCACCGGGGAGCTGTTTTTT. The rearrangement uses TRBV27 and TRBJ2-2, with D possibly matching TRBD1 (5 bases). Germline assignment: CDR1 MNHEY and CDR2 SMNVEV (reference sequence). V lost 5 bases and J lost 4, with 14 bases in between. There are 15 residues in the CDR3.

This chain links TRBV28 with TRBJ1-2; D unclear. In germline, CDR1 is MDHEN, CDR2 SYDVKM. V gave up 2 bases and J gave up 8 bases, with 12 bases separating them. The CDR3 is 13 residues long. This CDR3 reads CASSLVLPPGYTF. CDR3 DNA: TGTGCCAGCAGTTTAGTATTGCCTCCCGGCTACACCTTC.

This clonotype was found many times. Here the CDR3 DNA reads TGTGCCAGCAGCCAAGAGGAGGATCAGCCCCAGCATTTT. Translated: CASSQEEDQPQHF. The V and J genes are TRBV7-9 and TRBJ1-5, with D unclear. The CDR3 extends over 13 amino acids. Trimming pared 5 bases from V and 5 bases from J, leaving 10 bases between. The germline V gene has CDR1 SEHNR and CDR2 FQNEAQ (reference sequence).

This clonotype showed up just a few times. The V call is TRBV5-4, the J call TRBJ2-5, with 10 bases aligning to TRBD2. There are 16 residues in the CDR3. Germline V gene lookup returns CDR1 SGHNT and CDR2 YYREEE (reference sequence). The V segment lost 0 bases and the J segment 5 bases; nucleotides outside the gene matches: 7. CDR3 nucleotides: TGTGCCAGCAGCTTGGTACTAGCGGGAAGAGGGGAGACCCAGTACTTC. Protein product: CASSLVLAGRGETQYF.

This clonotype occurred a few times. The chain uses TRBV21-1 and TRBJ1-2; the DNA was not compared with TRBD1, the D call given in the table. TRBV21-1 is a pseudogene. The CDR3 extends over 14 amino acids. CDR3 sequence: CASKGTADNYGYTF. DNA for the CDR3: TGTGCCAGCAAAGGGACAGCCGATAACTATGGCTACACCTTC.

The rearrangement links TRBV5-1 to TRBJ1-4, with D maybe TRBD1 (6 bases). The length of the CDR3 is 15 residues. V dropped 4 bases and J dropped 4 bases, with 14 bases sitting between them. Germline-derived CDR1 and CDR2 are SGHRS and YFSETQ. The CDR3 loop is CASSPRNRDNEKLFF. DNA of the CDR3: TGCGCCAGCAGCCCCCGGAACAGGGATAATGAAAAACTGTTTTTT.